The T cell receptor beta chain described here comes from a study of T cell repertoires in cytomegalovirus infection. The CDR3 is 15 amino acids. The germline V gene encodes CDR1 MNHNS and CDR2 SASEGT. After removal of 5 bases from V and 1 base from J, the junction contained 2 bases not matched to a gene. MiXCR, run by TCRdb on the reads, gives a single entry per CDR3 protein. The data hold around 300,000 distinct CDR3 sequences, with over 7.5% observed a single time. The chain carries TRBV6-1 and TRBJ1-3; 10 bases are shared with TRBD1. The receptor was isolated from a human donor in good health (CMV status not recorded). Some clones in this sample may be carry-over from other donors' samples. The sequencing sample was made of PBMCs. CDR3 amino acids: CASSRTGGSGNTIYF. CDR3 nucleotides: TGTGCCAGCAGTCGGACAGGGGGTTCTGGAAACACCATATATTTT.